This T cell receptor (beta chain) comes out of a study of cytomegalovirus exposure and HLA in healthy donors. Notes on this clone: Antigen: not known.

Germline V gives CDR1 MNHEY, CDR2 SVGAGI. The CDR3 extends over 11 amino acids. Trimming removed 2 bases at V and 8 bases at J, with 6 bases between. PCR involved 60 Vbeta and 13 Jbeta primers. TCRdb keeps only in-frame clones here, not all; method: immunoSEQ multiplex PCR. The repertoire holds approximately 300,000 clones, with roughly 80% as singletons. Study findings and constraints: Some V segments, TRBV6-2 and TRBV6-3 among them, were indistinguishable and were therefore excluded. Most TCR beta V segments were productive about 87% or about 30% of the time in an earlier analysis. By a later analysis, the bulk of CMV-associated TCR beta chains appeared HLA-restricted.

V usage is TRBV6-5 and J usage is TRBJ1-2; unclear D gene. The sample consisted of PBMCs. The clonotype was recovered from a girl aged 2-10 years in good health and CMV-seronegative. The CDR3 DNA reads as TGTGCCAGCAGTTACCCAGGAGGCTACACCTTC. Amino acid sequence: CASSYPGGYTF.